One sample yielded the 16 T cell receptor beta chains listed below, sequenced in a study of radiation and T cells in renal cell carcinoma. The method was immunoSEQ multiplex PCR; TCRdb's version includes in-frame clones alone and lacks a portion of them. Among 85,000 to 100,000 clones listed, 75% to 90% were seen once. Time point reported: baseline pretreatment blood. The treatment denotes: 15 Gy SBRT to primary tumor, nephrectomy 4 weeks later. The material was blood, obtained from a patient whose treatment included radiotherapy and nephrectomy. These TCRs come from a man in his fifties or sixties with renal cell carcinoma.

The genes are TRBV15 and TRBJ1-5, with D possibly being TRBD1 (6 bases). Trimming shortened V by 0 bases and J by 5 bases, and 8 bases separated the two germline ends. This CDR3 spans 14 amino acids. Germline CDR1 and CDR2: LNHNV and YYDKDF (reference sequence). CDR3: CATSRDRGDQPQHF. The DNA of the CDR3 is TGTGCCACCAGCAGAGATAGGGGGGATCAGCCCCAGCATTTT.

The chain joins TRBV2 to TRBJ1-6; 8 positions agree with TRBD1. The CDR3 has 16 residues. Germline CDR1 SNHLY, CDR2 FYNNEI. J was trimmed by 3 bases and V by 5 bases; bases with no gene match: 6. CDR3 sequence (DNA): TGTGCCAGCAGTCGACAGGGGTCTCTCTATAATTCACCCCTCCACTTT. Translation: CASSRQGSLYNSPLHF.

The rearrangement links TRBV27 to TRBJ2-3, with TRBD2 matching over 12 bases. This CDR3 region has 13 residues. CDR1 is MNHEY, CDR2 SMNVEV, per germline (reference sequence). With 8 bases clipped from V and 5 bases from J, the junction kept 2 bases outside the gene matches. The CDR3 protein is CASGGLAGDTQYF. CDR3 bases: TGTGCCAGCGGGGGACTAGCGGGAGATACGCAGTATTTT.

This clone showed up just once. The chain employs TRBV18 and TRBJ1-1; 7 bases match TRBD1. Trimming removed 6 bases from V and 6 bases from J; junction bases left unmatched: 22. This CDR3 spans 18 amino acids. The germline CDR1 and CDR2 sequences are KGHSH and LQKENI. In DNA, the CDR3 is TGTGCCAGCTCGGTCCAGGGGGGGCAGTTCGGTGGTGTCGCTGAAGCTTTCTTT. This codes for CASSVQGGQFGGVAEAFF.

The gene calls are TRBV7-8 and TRBJ1-3; the D gene is possibly TRBD1 (5 bases). Trimming stripped 1 base from V and 4 bases from J, with 11 bases between. The CDR3 has 15 amino acids. Germline V lookup: CDR1 SGHVS, CDR2 FQNEAQ. For the CDR3, the DNA is TGTGCCAGCAGCTTAGTAGGGGAATCCGGAAACACCATATATTTT. It is translated as CASSLVGESGNTIYF.

The gene calls are TRBV7-8 and TRBJ1-2, with TRBD1 matching 7 bases. The CDR3 length is 15 residues. Germline loops: CDR1 SGHVS, CDR2 FQNEAQ. V was pared by 2 bases and J by 5 bases, with 8 bases of the junction left unmatched. The CDR3 DNA reads TGTGCCAGCAGCTTATCCACAGGGGAAGGGTATGGCTACACCTTC. Protein: CASSLSTGEGYGYTF.

V is TRBV5-1 and J is TRBJ1-6, with a weak D call TRBD1 (6 bases). Germline V gives CDR1 SGHRS, CDR2 YFSETQ. Trimming took off 5 bases at V and 7 bases at J, with 16 bases between the two ends. This CDR3 comprises 15 residues. DNA for the CDR3: TGCGCCAGCAGTCTTGTCGGAGGGGGGAATTCACCCCTCCACTTT. As protein: CASSLVGGGNSPLHF.

The table lists this clone with a count of one. The gene calls are TRBV18 and TRBJ2-4, with a weak D call TRBD2 (7 bases). V lost 2 bases and J 8 bases, leaving 13 bases between the germline ends. The CDR3 consists of 14 residues. The germline V gene encodes CDR1 KGHSH and CDR2 LQKENI. CDR3 region: CASSPNQGRDIQYF. The CDR3 DNA is TGTGCCAGCTCACCAAACCAGGGGAGGGACATTCAGTACTTC. The whole variable domain, filled in from reference TRBV18 and TRBJ2-4, reads NAGVMQNPRHLVRRRGQEARLRCSPMKGHSHVYWYRQLPEEGLKFMVYLQKENIIDESGMPKERFSAEFPKEGPSILRIQQVVRGDSAAYFCASSPNQGRDIQYFGAGTRLSVL.

The V gene is TRBV2, the J gene TRBJ2-7, with D possibly matching TRBD1 (5 bases). V was pared by 5 bases and J by 7 bases, with 18 bases between. The germline gives CDR1 SNHLY, CDR2 FYNNEI. The CDR3 covers 14 residues. The CDR3 sequence: CASSFLVRQSEQYF. Written as DNA, the CDR3 is TGTGCCAGCAGTTTCCTGGTCAGACAGTCGGAGCAGTACTTC.

The gene calls are TRBV6-5 and TRBJ1-3; D is undetermined. The CDR3 is 11 residues long. Trimming took off 2 bases at V and 6 bases at J, with 2 bases between the two ends. Per germline, CDR1 MNHEY and CDR2 SVGAGI. The CDR3 is CASSYQNTIYF. The DNA for the CDR3 is TGTGCCAGCAGTTACCAAAACACCATATATTTT.

The chain combines TRBV6-1 with TRBJ1-5; tentatively, D is TRBD1 (5 bases). This CDR3 spans 15 amino acids. The germline V gene encodes CDR1 MNHNS and CDR2 SASEGT. Trimming removed 6 bases at V and 0 bases at J, with 12 bases between. The CDR3, as DNA: TGTGCCAGCAGCCCGGGGGATACTAGCAATCAGCCCCAGCATTTT. It codes for CASSPGDTSNQPQHF.

This clone has a single count. The V call is TRBV5-4, the J call TRBJ2-1; the D is unclear. V lost 1 base, J lost 6 bases, and 2 bases lay in between. Germline CDR1 and CDR2: SGHNT and YYREEE (reference sequence). This CDR3 region has 11 residues. The CDR3 spells CASSLSNEQFF. The CDR3 DNA reads TGTGCCAGCAGCTTGTCCAATGAGCAGTTCTTC.

V gene TRBV9 combines with J gene TRBJ2-5, with a tentative D call TRBD2 (6 bases). The germline V gene has CDR1 SGDLS and CDR2 YYNGEE. Trimming took 1 base from V and 5 from J, leaving 9 bases between them. The CDR3 is 13 residues long. CDR3 region: CASSVSSEETQYF. CDR3 DNA sequence: TGTGCCAGCAGCGTATCTAGCGAGGAGACCCAGTACTTC.

The chain carries TRBV4-2 and TRBJ1-2, with TRBD1 matching 8 bases. The CDR3 is made up of 17 amino acids. CDR1 is LGHNA and CDR2 is YNFKEQ in the germline V gene. V was pared by 1 base and J by 4 bases, with 11 bases of the junction left unmatched. The CDR3 reads CASSQAATDRAFYGYTF. The CDR3 bases are TGTGCCAGCAGCCAAGCCGCCACGGACAGGGCTTTCTATGGCTACACCTTC.

The chain joins TRBV12-5 to TRBJ1-2; 9 nucleotides line up with TRBD1. The CDR3 consists of 19 residues. Trimming removed 0 bases from V and 0 bases from J; junction bases left unmatched: 11. Germline V gives CDR1 LGHNT, CDR2 FRNRAP. DNA for the CDR3: TGTGCTAGTGGTTTGGTACAGGGCGGGGGACAGGGTGCTAACTATGGCTACACCTTC. This gives the protein CASGLVQGGGQGANYGYTF.

In its sample, this clone was seen once. The chain links TRBV10-1 to TRBJ2-4; the D is unclear. Trimming shortened V by 7 bases and J by 1 base, and 8 bases separated the two germline ends. In germline, CDR1 is WNHNN, CDR2 SYGVQD (reference sequence). This CDR3 comprises 13 residues. In DNA, the CDR3 is TGCGCCAGCATCGGGCTTGCCAAAAACATTCAGTACTTC. Translated: CASIGLAKNIQYF.